The clone carrying this T cell receptor (beta chain) was counted a few times. What it binds is unknown. These data originate in a study of neoadjuvant anti-PD-1 for oral cavity cancer. As for the study in general: Around day 43, patients without progression received a fourth nivolumab dose before surgery.

TCRdb's table, derived via immunoSEQ multiplex PCR, lists solely in-frame clones and lacks some. The data hold about 16,000 clones, with approximately 75% observed a single time. Trimming stripped 0 bases from V and 0 bases from J, with 6 bases between. The V gene's germline CDR1 is SGHVS and CDR2 FQNEAQ. The CDR3 has 15 residues. The patients had HPV-negative, locally advanced oral cavity squamous cell carcinoma. Broader study findings: Only a few patients per response group were TCR-analyzed; validation needed. Higher pretreatment Treg/Th17 ratios tracked higher pretreatment blood clonality.

The clonotype comes from a person aged 35-79 years with oral cavity squamous cell carcinoma. The J gene is TRBJ1-5, the V gene TRBV7-8; D not resolved. This material consisted of PBMCs, taken before nivolumab (anti-PD-1) treatment. The CDR3: CASSLARGSNQPQHF. CDR3 nucleotides: TGTGCCAGCAGCTTAGCGCGGGGTAGCAATCAGCCCCAGCATTTT.